This section outlines one TCR beta chain sequence together with its context. The data were taken from a study of blood T cell repertoires in COVID-19. Study context: Samples of COVID-19 (acute and convalescent) were obtained from the United States, Italy and Spain. T cells, B-cell-depleted T cells, or PBMCs supplied cDNA or gDNA.

In the authors' workflow: It was from reference gene primer amplification that nucleated cell counts were estimated. Measured with immunoSEQ multiplex PCR; TCRdb has only the in-frame clones, and not every one. Clone size and the V and J calls come from that table; the DNA yielded D and trimming. Of more than 95,000 clones listed, more than 75% are singletons. The trim removed 5 bases at V and 1 base at J, leaving 7 bases unmatched. CDR1 is SGHVS, CDR2 FQNEAQ, per germline. This CDR3 is 16 amino acids long. The source material was peripheral blood. The chain carries TRBV7-8 and TRBJ2-1, with TRBD2 identical over 8 bases. The TCR was taken from a middle-aged man with acute or convalescent COVID-19. The CDR3 region is CASSSSGLGSYNEQFF. CDR3 DNA sequence: TGTGCCAGCAGCAGCTCGGGACTAGGATCCTACAATGAGCAGTTCTTC.